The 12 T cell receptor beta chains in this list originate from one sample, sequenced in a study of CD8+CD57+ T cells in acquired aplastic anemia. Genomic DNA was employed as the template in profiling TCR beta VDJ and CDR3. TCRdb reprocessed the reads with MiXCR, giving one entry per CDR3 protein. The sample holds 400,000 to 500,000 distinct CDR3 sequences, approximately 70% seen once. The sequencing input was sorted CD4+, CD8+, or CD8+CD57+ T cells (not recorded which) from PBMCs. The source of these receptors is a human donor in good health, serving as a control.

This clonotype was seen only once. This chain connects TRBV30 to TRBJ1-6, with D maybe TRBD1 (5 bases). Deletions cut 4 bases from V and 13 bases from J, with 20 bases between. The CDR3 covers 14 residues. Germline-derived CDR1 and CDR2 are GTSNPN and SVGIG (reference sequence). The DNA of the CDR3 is TGTGCCTGGATCAGGCACGGGGGGAGACAGCCCCTCCACTTT. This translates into CAWIRHGGRQPLHF.

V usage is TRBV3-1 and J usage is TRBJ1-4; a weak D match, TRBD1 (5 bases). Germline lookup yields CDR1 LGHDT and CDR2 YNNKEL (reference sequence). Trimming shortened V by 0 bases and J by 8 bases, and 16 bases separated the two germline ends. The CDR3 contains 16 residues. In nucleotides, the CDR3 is TGTGCCAGCAGCCAAGATTGGAGGGGAGGTCGCGAAAAACTGTTTTTT. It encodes CASSQDWRGGREKLFF.

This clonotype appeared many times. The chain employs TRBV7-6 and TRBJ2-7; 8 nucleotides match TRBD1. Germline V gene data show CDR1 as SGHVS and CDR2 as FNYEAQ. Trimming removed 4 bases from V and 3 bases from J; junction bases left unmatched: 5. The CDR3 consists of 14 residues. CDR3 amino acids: CASSSPGQGYEQYF. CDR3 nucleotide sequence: TGTGCCAGCAGCTCCCCTGGACAGGGCTACGAGCAGTACTTC.

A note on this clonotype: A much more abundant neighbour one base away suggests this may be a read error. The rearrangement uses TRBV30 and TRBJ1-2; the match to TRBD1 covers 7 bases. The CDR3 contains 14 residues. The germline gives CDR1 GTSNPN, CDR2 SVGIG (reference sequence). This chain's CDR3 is CAWSEDRFVYGYPF. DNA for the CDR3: TGTGCCTGGAGCGAGGACAGGTTTGTCTATGGCTACCCCTTC.

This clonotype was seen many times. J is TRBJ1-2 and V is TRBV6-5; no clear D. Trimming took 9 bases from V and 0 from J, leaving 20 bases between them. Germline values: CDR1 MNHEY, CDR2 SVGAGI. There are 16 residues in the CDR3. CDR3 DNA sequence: TGTGCCAGTCTTACCTTGACGGGAACCTCTAACTATGGCTACACCTTC. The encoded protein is CASLTLTGTSNYGYTF.

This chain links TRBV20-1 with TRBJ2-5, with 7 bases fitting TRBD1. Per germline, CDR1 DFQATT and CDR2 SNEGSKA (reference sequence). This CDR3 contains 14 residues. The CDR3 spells CSPPGQRAEETQYF. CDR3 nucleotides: TGCAGCCCACCGGGACAGAGGGCGGAGGAGACCCAGTACTTC.

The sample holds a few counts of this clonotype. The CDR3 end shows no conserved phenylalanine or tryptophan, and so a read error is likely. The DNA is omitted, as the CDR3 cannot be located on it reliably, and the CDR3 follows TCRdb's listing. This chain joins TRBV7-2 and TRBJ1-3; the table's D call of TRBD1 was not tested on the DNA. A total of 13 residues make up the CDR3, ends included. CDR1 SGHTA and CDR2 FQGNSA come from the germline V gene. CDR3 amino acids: CASSLGQGMLDEQ.

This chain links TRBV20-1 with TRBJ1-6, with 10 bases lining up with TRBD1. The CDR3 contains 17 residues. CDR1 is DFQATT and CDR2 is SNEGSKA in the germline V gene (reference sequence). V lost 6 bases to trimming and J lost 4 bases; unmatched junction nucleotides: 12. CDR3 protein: CSAQGQGTPLYNSPLHF. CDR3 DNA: TGCAGTGCGCAGGGACAGGGGACGCCCCTATATAATTCACCCCTCCACTTT.

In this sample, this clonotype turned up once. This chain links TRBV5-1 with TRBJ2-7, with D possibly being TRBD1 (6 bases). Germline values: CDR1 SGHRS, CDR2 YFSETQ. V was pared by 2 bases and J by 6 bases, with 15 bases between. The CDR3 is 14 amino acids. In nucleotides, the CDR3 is TGCGCCAGCAGCTTACCCGGACAGAGCACCGAGCAGTACTTC. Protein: CASSLPGQSTEQYF.

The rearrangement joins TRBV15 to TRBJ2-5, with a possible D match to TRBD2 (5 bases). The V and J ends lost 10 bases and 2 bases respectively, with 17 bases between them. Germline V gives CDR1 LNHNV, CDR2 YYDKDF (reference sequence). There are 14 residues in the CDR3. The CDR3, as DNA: TGTGCCAGCAGTCGAGGGTCTACGCAAGAGACCCAGTACTTC. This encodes CASSRGSTQETQYF. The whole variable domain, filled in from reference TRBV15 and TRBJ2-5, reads DAMVIQNPRYQVTQFGKPVTLSCSQTLNHNVMYWYQQKSSQAPKLLFHYYDKDFNNEADTPDNFQSRRPNTSFCFLDIRSPGLGDTAMYLCASSRGSTQETQYFGPGTRLLVL.

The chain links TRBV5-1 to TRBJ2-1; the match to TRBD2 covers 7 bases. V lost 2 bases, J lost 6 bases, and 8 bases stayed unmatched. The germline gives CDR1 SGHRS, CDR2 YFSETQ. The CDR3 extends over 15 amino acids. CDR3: CASSFVSGEGNEQFF. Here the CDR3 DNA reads TGCGCCAGCAGCTTTGTCTCCGGGGAGGGCAATGAGCAGTTCTTC.

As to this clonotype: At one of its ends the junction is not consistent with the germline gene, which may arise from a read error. The CDR3 region has the DNA TGTGCCAGCAGCCTAGCCATGGGGCAGGGATACGAGCAGTACTTC. This sequence encodes CASSLAMGQGYEQYF. The chain employs TRBV15 and TRBJ2-7; the D gene could be TRBD1 or TRBD2 (5 bases each). The CDR3 has 15 residues. Germline V CDR1 and CDR2: LNHNV, YYDKDF (reference sequence).